This T cell receptor beta chain emerged from a study of blood T cells in healthy people across ages. Worth noting for this clonotype: As yet, its antigen is unknown.

The CDR3 loop spans 15 amino acids. The use of a sample-barcoded 5' primer and a J-beta primer mix characterized a second PCR of roughly 6 to 11 cycles. Each TCR beta cDNA got a 12-nucleotide random molecular identifier. TCRdb recomputed calls from the 5' RACE reads with MiXCR, one row per CDR3 protein. The table has about 900,000 distinct CDR3 sequences, roughly 43% seen once; the top ten hold about an eighth. Study results and caveats: Both naive CD4+ cell counts and diversity were greater in long-lived donors than in aged donors. Naive T cell percentage strongly correlated with TCR beta diversity.

At least 6 micrograms of total RNA were extracted per sample. The sequence derives from a man aged 25-40 years in good health. V gene TRBV21-1 combines with J gene TRBJ1-2; TRBD1 was called by the table and not checked on the DNA. TRBV21-1 counts as a pseudogene. Sequences were obtained from blood. CDR3 DNA: TGTGCCAGCAGCTACCCGGGACGGGGGAACTATGGCTACACCTTC. Its protein product is CASSYPGRGNYGYTF.